The clone carrying this TCR beta chain occurred many times. The CDR3 contains 15 residues. Per the germline V gene, CDR1 is MNHEY and CDR2 is SVGAGI. V dropped 3 bases and J dropped 6; count of bases not matched to a gene: 11. These data originate in a study of identical twins. The cDNA had a unique molecular identifier and a template-switch universal primer site. TCRdb reprocessed the 5' RACE reads via MiXCR and lists one record per CDR3 protein. The data hold around 340,000 distinct CDR3 sequences, with 9% to 15% observed a single time. The same specimen was also included in a second study, on yellow fever vaccine responses in identical twins.

This chain uses TRBV6-5 with TRBJ2-7, with 7 nucleotides matching TRBD1. Sequencing was done on a sample of CD8+ T cells sorted from blood. The receptor was derived from a woman under 30 in good health. This CDR3 is CASSYSSGGSREQYF. The CDR3 region has the DNA TGTGCCAGCAGTTATTCGTCAGGGGGTAGTCGCGAGCAGTACTTC.